These 18 T cell receptor beta chains share one sample of origin, sequenced in a study of shared clonotypes between healthy human individuals. Clones were sequenced by immunoSEQ multiplex PCR, and TCRdb holds only the in-frame ones, with some missing. The repertoire includes about 2 million clones, about 95% of them detected once, and more than 0.9% sits in the top ten. Naive CD8 cells, CD45RO-negative and positively selected for CCR7, excluded terminally differentiated effector memory CD45RA+ cells. Sample: naive CD8+ T cells sorted from blood. These receptors were taken from a man younger than 35 in good health.

The chain carries TRBV7-9 and TRBJ2-7; no reliable D call. The CDR3 is made up of 13 amino acids. Trimming left V 5 bases short and J 6 bases short, with 14 bases between. Germline values: CDR1 SEHNR, CDR2 FQNEAQ (reference sequence). The CDR3 DNA follows: TGTGCCAGCAGCAAGTCGGAGTCACGCGAGCAGTACTTC. Its protein is CASSKSESREQYF.

The count of this clone is one. V gene TRBV27 combines with J gene TRBJ2-7, with D possibly TRBD1 on 5 matching bases. CDR3 length equals 14 residues. V lost 3 bases, J lost 5 bases, and 14 bases lay in between. The germline gives CDR1 MNHEY, CDR2 SMNVEV (reference sequence). The CDR3 DNA sequence: TGTGCCAGCAGTTTGCGTCAGGGTAACCACGAGCAGTACTTC. Protein product: CASSLRQGNHEQYF.

J is TRBJ2-3 and V is TRBV6-1; 14 nucleotides line up with TRBD2. The V and J ends lost 2 bases and 4 bases, in that order; junction bases with no gene match: 5. CDR3 length: 17 amino acids. Germline-derived CDR1 and CDR2 are MNHNS and SASEGT. In DNA form, the CDR3 reads TGTGCCAGCAGTGAACGGACTAGCGGGAGGAGGGCAGATACGCAGTATTTT. Its translation is CASSERTSGRRADTQYF.

The chain employs TRBV5-6 and TRBJ2-7; 10 bases align to TRBD1. The CDR3 consists of 15 residues. V gave up 2 bases and J gave up 5 bases; unmatched junction bases: 7. Germline V gives CDR1 SGHDT, CDR2 YYEEEE. The CDR3 DNA follows: TGTGCCAGCAGCTTTTGGGGACAGGGGATTCACGAGCAGTACTTC. It is translated as CASSFWGQGIHEQYF.

The chain couples TRBV6-5 to TRBJ2-1; 10 bases fit TRBD2. V was clipped by 0 bases and J by 7 bases; unmatched bases: 3. This CDR3 is 15 amino acids long. CDR1 and CDR2 from the germline V gene are MNHEY and SVGAGI. CDR3 residues: CASSYSPSGSNEQFF. CDR3 nucleotides: TGTGCCAGCAGTTACTCGCCTAGCGGGAGTAATGAGCAGTTCTTC.

The chain has TRBV5-1 and TRBJ2-1; D gene unclear. Deletions cut 2 bases from V and 2 bases from J, with 11 bases between. The CDR3 covers 15 residues. The germline V gene encodes CDR1 SGHRS and CDR2 YFSETQ. The CDR3 bases are TGCGCCAGCAGCTTAGGGCAGGCCCCCTACAATGAGCAGTTCTTC. This sequence encodes CASSLGQAPYNEQFF.

V gene TRBV29-1 combines with J gene TRBJ1-2; tentatively, D is TRBD1 (5 bases). Trimming pared 4 bases from V and 8 bases from J, leaving 14 bases between. CDR3 length: 12 amino acids. Per the germline V gene, CDR1 is SQVTM and CDR2 is ANQGSEA. This CDR3 reads CSVGGDVWGYTF. CDR3 bases: TGCAGCGTTGGGGGGGATGTCTGGGGCTACACCTTC.

The chain couples TRBV15 to TRBJ2-7; TRBD1 agrees at 7 bases. The CDR3 is 12 residues long. Germline V lookup: CDR1 LNHNV, CDR2 YYDKDF (reference sequence). Unmatched junction bases numbered 4, after V lost 8 bases and J lost 3 bases. This chain's CDR3 is CATGAGGYEQYF. The CDR3 bases are TGTGCCACCGGGGCAGGGGGCTACGAGCAGTACTTC.

As regards this clone: Other DNA sequences from this sample encode an identical CDR3 as well. The chain recombines TRBV11-2 with TRBJ2-3; D unclear. The CDR3 contains 11 residues. V was trimmed by 6 bases and J by 2 bases, leaving 3 bases between them. Germline CDR1 is SGHAT and CDR2 is FQNNGV. CDR3 in amino acids: CASRNTDTQYF. CDR3 coding DNA: TGTGCCAGCAGGAACACAGATACGCAGTATTTT.

A note on this clone: Other DNA variants within this sample encode the same CDR3. The chain employs TRBV20-1 and TRBJ2-3, with D maybe TRBD2 (5 bases). V lost 6 bases to trimming and J lost 6 bases, with 10 bases between them. Germline-derived CDR1 and CDR2 are DFQATT and SNEGSKA (reference sequence). This CDR3 comprises 11 residues. DNA for the CDR3: TGCAGTGCGCCACGGGGTGATACGCAGTATTTT. Protein product: CSAPRGDTQYF.

V and J are TRBV5-4 and TRBJ2-7; D gene unclear. Germline lookup yields CDR1 SGHNT and CDR2 YYREEE (reference sequence). V shed 4 bases and J shed 1 base, with 9 bases lying between them. The CDR3 has 13 amino acids. The CDR3 bases are TGTGCCAGCAGCCGTGATGGTTCCTACGAGCAGTACTTC. It is translated as CASSRDGSYEQYF.

The chain employs TRBV13 and TRBJ2-2, with D tentatively TRBD2 (7 bases). The CDR3 extends over 15 amino acids. The germline gives CDR1 PRHDT, CDR2 FYEKMQ (reference sequence). Trimming cost V 5 bases and J 3 bases, with 13 bases left between them. CDR3: CASSTGGQYTGELFF. The CDR3 DNA follows: TGTGCCAGCAGCACCGGGGGGCAGTACACCGGGGAGCTGTTTTTT.

The chain's CDR3 is CASSLRLDLEAFF. CDR3 nucleotides: TGCGCCAGCAGCCTCAGGCTGGATCTTGAAGCTTTCTTT. V is TRBV4-1 and J is TRBJ1-1; no clear D. CDR3 length: 13 amino acids. Per germline, CDR1 MGHRA and CDR2 YSYEKL. Trimming removed 4 bases from V and 7 bases from J, with 13 bases in between.

The rearrangement links TRBV15 to TRBJ2-3, with 7 bases matching TRBD1. J was trimmed by 2 bases and V by 2 bases; bases with no gene match: 7. This CDR3 has 16 residues. Germline V lookup: CDR1 LNHNV, CDR2 YYDKDF (reference sequence). The CDR3 loop reads CATSRSSGGFTDTQYF. Here the CDR3 DNA reads TGTGCCACCAGCAGATCCTCAGGGGGTTTCACAGATACGCAGTATTTT.

The CDR3 protein is CASSLVWGGTTDTQYF. Here the CDR3 DNA reads TGCGCCAGCAGCCTAGTGTGGGGGGGGACTACAGATACGCAGTATTTT. The V gene is TRBV4-1, the J gene TRBJ2-3; 7 bases are shared with TRBD2. The germline V gene has CDR1 MGHRA and CDR2 YSYEKL. The CDR3 runs 16 residues. The trim removed 4 bases at V and 3 bases at J, leaving 10 bases unmatched.

The V call is TRBV5-6, the J call TRBJ2-5; 11 bases agree with TRBD2. The CDR3 contains 17 residues. V dropped 0 bases and J dropped 5; count of bases not matched to a gene: 9. Looked up from germline, CDR1 is SGHDT and CDR2 is YYEEEE. The CDR3 spells CASSLALAGGTSETQYF. The CDR3 nucleotides read TGTGCCAGCAGCTTGGCGCTAGCGGGAGGCACTTCCGAGACCCAGTACTTC.

The rearrangement uses TRBV10-3 and TRBJ2-7, with D perhaps TRBD1 (5 bases). Germline-derived CDR1 and CDR2 are ENHRY and SYGVKD. This CDR3 contains 13 residues. V shed 4 bases and J shed 6 bases, with 13 bases lying between them. In nucleotides, the CDR3 is TGTGCCATCAGTGGTAGGGGCCTAAGCGAGCAGTACTTC. Translation gives CAISGRGLSEQYF.

The chain couples TRBV27 to TRBJ2-1; TRBD2 agrees at 11 bases. The CDR3 sequence is 18 residues long. J lost 4 bases, V lost 4 bases, and 12 bases had no gene match. Germline V CDR1 and CDR2: MNHEY, SMNVEV (reference sequence). This chain's CDR3 is CASSSSSLAGGPYNEQFF. The CDR3 nucleotides are TGTGCCAGCAGTTCTTCCTCTTTAGCGGGAGGGCCTTACAATGAGCAGTTCTTC.